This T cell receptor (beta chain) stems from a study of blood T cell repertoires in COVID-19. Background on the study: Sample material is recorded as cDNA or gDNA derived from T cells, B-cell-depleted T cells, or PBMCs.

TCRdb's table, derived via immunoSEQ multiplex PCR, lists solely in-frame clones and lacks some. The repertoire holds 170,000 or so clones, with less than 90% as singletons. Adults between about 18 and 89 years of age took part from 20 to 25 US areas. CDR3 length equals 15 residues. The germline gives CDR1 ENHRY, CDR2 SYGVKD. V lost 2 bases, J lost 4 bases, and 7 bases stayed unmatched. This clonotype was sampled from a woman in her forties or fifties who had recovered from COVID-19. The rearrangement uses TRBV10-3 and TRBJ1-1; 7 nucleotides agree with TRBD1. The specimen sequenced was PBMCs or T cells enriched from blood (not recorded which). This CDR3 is CAISEPNRGSTEAFF. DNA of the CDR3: TGTGCCATCAGTGAGCCTAACAGGGGCAGCACTGAAGCTTTCTTT.